Described below is a single T cell receptor beta chain sequence and its context. Approximately 29,000 T cell genomes, or around 330 ng DNA, went into replicate PCRs of unsorted PBMC. Data came from immunoSEQ multiplex PCR; TCRdb stores just in-frame clones and leaves some out. This table holds around 450,000 clones, about four fifths found once. This CDR3 has 17 amino acids. In germline, CDR1 is MNHEY, CDR2 SMNVEV (reference sequence). Trimming removed 6 bases from V and 0 bases from J, with 21 bases in between. This record belongs to a study of shared clonotypes between healthy human individuals. This TCR was recovered from a woman aged 40 to 50 in good health. Some clones in this sample may be carry-over from other donors' samples. Sequenced material: PBMCs. This chain joins TRBV27 and TRBJ2-7, with a possible D match to TRBD2 (6 bases). The CDR3 sequence is CASSPSALHGSSYEQYF. For the CDR3, the DNA is TGTGCCAGCAGCCCCTCTGCCCTCCACGGGAGCTCCTACGAGCAGTACTTC.